The source of this TCR beta chain is a study of OX40 agonist ivuxolimab in advanced cancers. Overall study: The study treated patients with ivuxolimab, an agonistic anti-OX40 (CD134) antibody. Three patients showed partial responses: one hepatocellular carcinoma and two cutaneous melanoma cases.

Trimming took off 5 bases at V and 8 bases at J, with 18 bases between the two ends. CDR1 LNHDA and CDR2 SQIVND come from the germline V gene (reference sequence). The CDR3 has 14 residues. In regard to this clone: The antigen remains undetermined.

Study-wide findings and caveats: Relative to CD4+ cells, CD8+ T cells on average had more expanded clones.

Generated by immunoSEQ multiplex PCR, the TCRdb table keeps only in-frame clones and is missing some. The sample carries 30,000 to 40,000 clones, about 89% recorded once. The source was CD4+ or CD8+ T cells sorted from blood, collected in a trial of the OX40 agonist ivuxolimab. This chain links TRBV19 with TRBJ1-2; D gene unclear. This receptor was taken from an adult with an advanced solid tumor such as melanoma, head and neck, liver or kidney cancer. The CDR3 nucleotides read TGTGCCAGTAGTCCCCTCCGGGGAAGTGGGGGCTACACCTTC. It specifies CASSPLRGSGGYTF.